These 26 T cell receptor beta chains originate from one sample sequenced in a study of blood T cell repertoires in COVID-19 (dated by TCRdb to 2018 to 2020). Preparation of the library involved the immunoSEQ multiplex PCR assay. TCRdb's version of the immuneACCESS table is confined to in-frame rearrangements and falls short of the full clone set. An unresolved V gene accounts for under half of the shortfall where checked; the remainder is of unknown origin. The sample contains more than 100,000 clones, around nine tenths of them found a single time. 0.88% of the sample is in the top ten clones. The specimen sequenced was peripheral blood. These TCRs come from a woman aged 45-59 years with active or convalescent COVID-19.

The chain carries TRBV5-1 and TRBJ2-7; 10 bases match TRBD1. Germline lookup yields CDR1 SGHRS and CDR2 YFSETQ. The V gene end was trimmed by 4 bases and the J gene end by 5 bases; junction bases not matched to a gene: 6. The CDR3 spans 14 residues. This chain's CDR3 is CASSRGTGVDEQYF. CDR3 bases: TGCGCCAGCAGCAGAGGGACAGGGGTGGACGAGCAGTACTTC.

The DNA of the CDR3 is TGTGCCAGCAGCTTGAGCTTAGATACGCAGTATTTT. Its protein is CASSLSLDTQYF. This rearrangement joins TRBV9 to TRBJ2-3, with unresolved D. This CDR3 has 12 residues. Between the trimmed V and J ends, which lost 4 bases and 5 bases, there was a span of 8 bases. Germline loops: CDR1 SGDLS, CDR2 YYNGEE.

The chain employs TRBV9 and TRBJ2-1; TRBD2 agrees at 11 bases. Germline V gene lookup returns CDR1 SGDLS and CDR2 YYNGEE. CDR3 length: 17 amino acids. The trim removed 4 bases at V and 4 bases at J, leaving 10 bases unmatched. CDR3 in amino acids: CASSPLAGGLSYNEQFF. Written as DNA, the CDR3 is TGTGCCAGCAGCCCGCTAGCGGGAGGCCTTTCTTACAATGAGCAGTTCTTC.

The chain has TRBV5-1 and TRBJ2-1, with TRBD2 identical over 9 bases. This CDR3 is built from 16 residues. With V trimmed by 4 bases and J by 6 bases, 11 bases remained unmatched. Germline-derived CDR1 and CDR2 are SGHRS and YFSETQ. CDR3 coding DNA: TGCGCCAGCAGCCCGGAGGGCGGGGGGGCCCTCAATGAGCAGTTCTTC. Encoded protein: CASSPEGGGALNEQFF.

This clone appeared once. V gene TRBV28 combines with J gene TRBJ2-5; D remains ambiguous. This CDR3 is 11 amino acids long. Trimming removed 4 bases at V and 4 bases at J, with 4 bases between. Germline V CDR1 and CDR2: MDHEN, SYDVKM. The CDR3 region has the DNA TGTGCCAGCAGTTCTCGAGAGACCCAGTACTTC. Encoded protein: CASSSRETQYF.

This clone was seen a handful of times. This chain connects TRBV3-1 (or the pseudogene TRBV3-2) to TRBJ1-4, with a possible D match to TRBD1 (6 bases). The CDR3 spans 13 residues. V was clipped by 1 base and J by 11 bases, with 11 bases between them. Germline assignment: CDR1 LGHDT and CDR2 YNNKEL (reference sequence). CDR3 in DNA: TGTGCCAGCAGCCAAGTGGGGGCACAGAAACTGTTTTTT. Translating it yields CASSQVGAQKLFF.

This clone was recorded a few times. The CDR3 reads CATTLGSSYEQYF. The CDR3 region has the DNA TGTGCCACCACCCTGGGGAGCTCCTACGAGCAGTACTTC. The rearrangement uses TRBV7-2 and TRBJ2-7, with TRBD2 as a possible D gene (5 bases). V shed 10 bases and J shed 0 bases, with 13 bases lying between them. Per the germline V gene, CDR1 is SGHTA and CDR2 is FQGNSA. CDR3 length: 13 amino acids.

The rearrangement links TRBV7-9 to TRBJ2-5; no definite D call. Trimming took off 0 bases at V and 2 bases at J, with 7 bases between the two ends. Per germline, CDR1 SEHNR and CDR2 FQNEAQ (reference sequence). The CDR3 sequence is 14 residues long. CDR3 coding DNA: TGTGCCAGCAGCTTAGCAGTGAGACAAGAGACCCAGTACTTC. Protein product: CASSLAVRQETQYF.

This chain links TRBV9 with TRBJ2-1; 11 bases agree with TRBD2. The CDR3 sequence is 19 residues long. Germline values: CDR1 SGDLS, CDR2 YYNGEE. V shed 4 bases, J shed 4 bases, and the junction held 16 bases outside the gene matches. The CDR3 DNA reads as TGTGCCAGCAGCCATCCTCAGAGGGTAGCGGGAGGGCCTTACAATGAGCAGTTCTTC. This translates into CASSHPQRVAGGPYNEQFF.

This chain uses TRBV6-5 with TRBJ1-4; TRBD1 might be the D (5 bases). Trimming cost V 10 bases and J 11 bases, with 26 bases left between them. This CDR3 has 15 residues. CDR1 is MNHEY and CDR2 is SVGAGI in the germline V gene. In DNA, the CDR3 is TGTGCCACCGGGGGTTTAGGGGTTGGTTTGTCGAAACTGTTTTTT. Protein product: CATGGLGVGLSKLFF.

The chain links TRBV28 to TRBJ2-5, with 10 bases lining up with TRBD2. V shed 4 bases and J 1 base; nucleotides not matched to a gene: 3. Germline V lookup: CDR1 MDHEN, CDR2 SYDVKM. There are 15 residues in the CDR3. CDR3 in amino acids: CASSSPSGGQETQYF. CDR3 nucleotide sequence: TGTGCCAGCAGTTCGCCTAGCGGGGGCCAAGAGACCCAGTACTTC.

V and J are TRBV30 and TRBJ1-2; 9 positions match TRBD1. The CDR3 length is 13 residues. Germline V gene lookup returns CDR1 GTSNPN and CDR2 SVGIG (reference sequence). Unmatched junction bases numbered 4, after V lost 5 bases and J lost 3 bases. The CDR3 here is CAWGQGLHYGYTF. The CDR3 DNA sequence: TGTGCCTGGGGACAGGGGTTACACTATGGCTACACCTTC.

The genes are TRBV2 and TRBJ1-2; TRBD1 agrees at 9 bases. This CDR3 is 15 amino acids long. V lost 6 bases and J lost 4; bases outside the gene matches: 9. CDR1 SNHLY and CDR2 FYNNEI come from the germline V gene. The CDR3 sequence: CASSAGTGPIYGYTF. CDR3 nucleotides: TGTGCCAGCAGCGCCGGGACAGGGCCTATCTATGGCTACACCTTC.

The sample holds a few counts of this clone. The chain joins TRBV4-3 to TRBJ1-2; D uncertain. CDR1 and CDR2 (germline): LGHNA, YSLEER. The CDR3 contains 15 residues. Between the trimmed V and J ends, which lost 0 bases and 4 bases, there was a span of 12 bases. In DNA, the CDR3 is TGCGCCAGCAGCCAAGATCTTAACAGACCCTATGGCTACACCTTC. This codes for CASSQDLNRPYGYTF.

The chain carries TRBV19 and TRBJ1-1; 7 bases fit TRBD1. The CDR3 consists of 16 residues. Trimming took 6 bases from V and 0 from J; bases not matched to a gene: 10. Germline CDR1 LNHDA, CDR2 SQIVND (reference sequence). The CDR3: CASRDAGGGLNTEAFF. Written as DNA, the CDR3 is TGTGCCAGTAGGGACGCAGGGGGAGGACTGAACACTGAAGCTTTCTTT. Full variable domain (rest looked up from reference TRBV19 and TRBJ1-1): DGGITQSPKYLFRKEGQNVTLSCEQNLNHDAMYWYRQDPGQGLRLIYYSQIVNDFQKGDIAEGYSVSREKKESFPLTVTSAQKNPTAFYLCASRDAGGGLNTEAFFGQGTRLTVV.

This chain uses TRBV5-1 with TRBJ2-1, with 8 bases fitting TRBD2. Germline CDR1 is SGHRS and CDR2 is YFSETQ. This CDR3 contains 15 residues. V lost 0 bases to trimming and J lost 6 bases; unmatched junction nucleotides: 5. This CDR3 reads CASSLELAVPNEQFF. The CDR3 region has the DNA TGCGCCAGCAGCTTGGAACTAGCGGTCCCCAATGAGCAGTTCTTC.

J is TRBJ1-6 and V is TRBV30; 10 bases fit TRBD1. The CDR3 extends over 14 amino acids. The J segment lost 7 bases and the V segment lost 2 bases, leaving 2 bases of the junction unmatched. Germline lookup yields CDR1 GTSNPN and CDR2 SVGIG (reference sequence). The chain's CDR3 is CAWSPGQGNSPLHF. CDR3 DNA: TGTGCCTGGAGTCCGGGACAGGGGAATTCACCCCTCCACTTT.

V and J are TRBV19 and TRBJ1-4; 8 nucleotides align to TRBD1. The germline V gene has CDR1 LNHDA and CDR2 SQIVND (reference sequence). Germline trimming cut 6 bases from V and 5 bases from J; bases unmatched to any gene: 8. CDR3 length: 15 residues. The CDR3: CASRRSTGGNEKLFF. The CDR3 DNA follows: TGTGCCAGTAGGCGATCAACAGGGGGGAATGAAAAACTGTTTTTT.

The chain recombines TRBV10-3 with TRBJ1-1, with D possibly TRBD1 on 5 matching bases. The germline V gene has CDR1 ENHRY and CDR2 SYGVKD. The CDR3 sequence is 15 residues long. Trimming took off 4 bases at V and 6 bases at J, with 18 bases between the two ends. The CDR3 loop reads CAISGYGVGEAEAFF. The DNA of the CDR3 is TGTGCCATCAGTGGATACGGTGTGGGGGAGGCTGAAGCTTTCTTT.

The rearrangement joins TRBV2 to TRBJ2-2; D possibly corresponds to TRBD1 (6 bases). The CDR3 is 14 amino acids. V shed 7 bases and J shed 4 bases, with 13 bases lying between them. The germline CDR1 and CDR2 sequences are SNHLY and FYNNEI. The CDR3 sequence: CASTGVIITGELFF. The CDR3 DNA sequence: TGTGCCAGCACAGGGGTAATTATCACCGGGGAGCTGTTTTTT.

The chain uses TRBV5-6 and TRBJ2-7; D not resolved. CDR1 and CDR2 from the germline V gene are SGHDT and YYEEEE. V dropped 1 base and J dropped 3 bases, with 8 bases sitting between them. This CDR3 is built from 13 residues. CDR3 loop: CASSLRSGYEQYF. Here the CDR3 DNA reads TGTGCCAGCAGCTTGAGGTCAGGCTACGAGCAGTACTTC.

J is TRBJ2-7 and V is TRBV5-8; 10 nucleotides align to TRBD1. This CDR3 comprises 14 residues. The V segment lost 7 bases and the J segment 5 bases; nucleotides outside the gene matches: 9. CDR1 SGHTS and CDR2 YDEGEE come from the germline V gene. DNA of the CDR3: TGTGCCAGCCGACTCCCCGGACAGGGGGACGAGCAGTACTTC. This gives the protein CASRLPGQGDEQYF.

The CDR3 DNA follows: TGTGCCAGCAGCTTACAAGGGGTTTGGACTGAAGCTTTCTTT. Its translation is CASSLQGVWTEAFF. The V gene is TRBV7-8, the J gene TRBJ1-1; D possibly corresponds to TRBD1 (5 bases). Trimming stripped 2 bases from V and 5 bases from J, with 12 bases between. This CDR3 is 14 amino acids long. The germline V gene encodes CDR1 SGHVS and CDR2 FQNEAQ.

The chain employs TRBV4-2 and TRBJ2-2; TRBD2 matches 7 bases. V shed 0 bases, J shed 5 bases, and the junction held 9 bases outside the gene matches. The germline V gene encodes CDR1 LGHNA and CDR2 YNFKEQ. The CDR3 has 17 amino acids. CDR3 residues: CASSQDWGLLLTGELFF. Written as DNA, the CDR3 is TGTGCCAGCAGCCAAGATTGGGGACTACTTCTTACCGGGGAGCTGTTTTTT.

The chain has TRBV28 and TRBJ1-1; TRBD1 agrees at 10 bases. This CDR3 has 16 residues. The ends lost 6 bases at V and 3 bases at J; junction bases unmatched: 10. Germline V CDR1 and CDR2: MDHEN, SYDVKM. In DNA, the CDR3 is TGTGCCAGCAGGTCAAGACAGGGGGCATTTGACACTGAAGCTTTCTTT. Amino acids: CASRSRQGAFDTEAFF.

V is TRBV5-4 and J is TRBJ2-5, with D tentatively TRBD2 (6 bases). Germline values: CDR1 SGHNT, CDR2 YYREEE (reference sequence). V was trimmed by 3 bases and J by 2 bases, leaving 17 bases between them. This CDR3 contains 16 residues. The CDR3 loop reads CASSWGGSLRQETQYF. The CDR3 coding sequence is TGTGCCAGCAGCTGGGGAGGCAGCCTACGACAAGAGACCCAGTACTTC.